The TCR beta chain described here comes from a study of blood T cell repertoires in COVID-19. On the study more broadly: Collection of acute and convalescent COVID-19 samples took place in the United States, Italy and Spain. In each case, the material was cDNA or gDNA derived from T cells, B-cell-depleted T cells, or PBMCs.

Remarks on this clone: This specimen includes other DNA sequences encoding the same CDR3.

The CDR3 has 12 residues. Trimming pared 2 bases from V and 7 bases from J, leaving 6 bases between. Per the germline V gene, CDR1 is MNHEY and CDR2 is SMNVEV (reference sequence). Per the study methods: Reference gene primer amplification in the assay estimated nucleated cell counts. TCRdb keeps only in-frame clones here, not all; method: immunoSEQ multiplex PCR. V, J and clone size are taken as reported in that table, and D and trimming were inferred from the DNA itself. The sample includes roughly 380,000 clones, about four fifths of them seen just once. The V call is TRBV27, the J call TRBJ2-1, with D tentatively TRBD1 (5 bases). The origin of this receptor is a human donor with acute or convalescent COVID-19. The donor label of this sample is uncertain. The sample consisted of peripheral blood. Here the CDR3 reads CASSLQGNEQFF. DNA for the CDR3: TGTGCCAGCAGTTTACAGGGAAATGAGCAGTTCTTC.